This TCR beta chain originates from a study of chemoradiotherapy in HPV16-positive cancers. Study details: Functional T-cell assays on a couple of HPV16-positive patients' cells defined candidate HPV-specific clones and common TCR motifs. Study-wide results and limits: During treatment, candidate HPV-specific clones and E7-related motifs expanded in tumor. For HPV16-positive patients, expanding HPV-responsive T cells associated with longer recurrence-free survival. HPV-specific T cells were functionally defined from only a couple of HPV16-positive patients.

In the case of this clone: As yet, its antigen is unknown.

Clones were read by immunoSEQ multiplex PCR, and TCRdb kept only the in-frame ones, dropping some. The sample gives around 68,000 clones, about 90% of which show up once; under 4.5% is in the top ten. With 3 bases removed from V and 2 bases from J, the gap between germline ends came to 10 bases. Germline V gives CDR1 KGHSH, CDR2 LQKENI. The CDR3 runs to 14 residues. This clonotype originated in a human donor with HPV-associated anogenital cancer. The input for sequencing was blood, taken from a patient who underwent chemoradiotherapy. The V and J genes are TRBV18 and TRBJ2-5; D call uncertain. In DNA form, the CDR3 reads TGTGCCAGCTCACCCGCGTCCGGGCAAGAGACCCAGTACTTC. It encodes CASSPASGQETQYF.